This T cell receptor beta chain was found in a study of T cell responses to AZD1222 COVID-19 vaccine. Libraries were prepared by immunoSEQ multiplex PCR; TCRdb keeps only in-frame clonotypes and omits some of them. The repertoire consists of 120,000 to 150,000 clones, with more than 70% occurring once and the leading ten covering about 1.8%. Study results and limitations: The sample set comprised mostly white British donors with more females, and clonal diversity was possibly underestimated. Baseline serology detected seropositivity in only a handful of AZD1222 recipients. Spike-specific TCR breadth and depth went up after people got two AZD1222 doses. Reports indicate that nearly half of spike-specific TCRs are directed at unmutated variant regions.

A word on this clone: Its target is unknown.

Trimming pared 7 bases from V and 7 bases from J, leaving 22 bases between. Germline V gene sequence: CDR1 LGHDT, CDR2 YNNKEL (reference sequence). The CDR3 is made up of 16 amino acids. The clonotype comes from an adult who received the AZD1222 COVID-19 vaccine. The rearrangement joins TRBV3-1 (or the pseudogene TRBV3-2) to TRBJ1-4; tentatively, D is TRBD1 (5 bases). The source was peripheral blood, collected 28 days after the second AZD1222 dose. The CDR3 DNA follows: TGTGCCAGCACTCAGGGTGGGACCCTGGGTAGTGAAAAACTGTTTTTT. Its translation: CASTQGGTLGSEKLFF.